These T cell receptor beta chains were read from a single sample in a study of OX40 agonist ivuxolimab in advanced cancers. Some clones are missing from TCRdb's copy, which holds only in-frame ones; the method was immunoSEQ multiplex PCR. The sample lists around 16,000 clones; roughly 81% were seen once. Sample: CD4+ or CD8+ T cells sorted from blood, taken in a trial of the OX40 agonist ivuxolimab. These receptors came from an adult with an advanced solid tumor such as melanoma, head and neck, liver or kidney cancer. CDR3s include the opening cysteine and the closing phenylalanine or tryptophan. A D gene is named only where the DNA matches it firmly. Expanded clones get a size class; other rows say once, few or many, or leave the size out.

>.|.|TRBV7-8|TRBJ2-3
TGTGCCAGCAGCTTAGGCGATTTACCAGATACGCAGTATTTT
CASSLGDLPDTQYF
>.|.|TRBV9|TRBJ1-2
TGTGCCAGCAGCACCCGGTCCAGCTATGGCTACACCTTC
CASSTRSSYGYTF
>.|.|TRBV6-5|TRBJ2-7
TGTGCCAGCAGTTACTCGGACGAGCAGTACTTC
CASSYSDEQYF
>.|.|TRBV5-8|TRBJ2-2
TGTGCCAGCAGCTTGCAGGGTCACACCGGGGAGCTGTTTTTT
CASSLQGHTGELFF
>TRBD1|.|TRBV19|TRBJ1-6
TGTGCCACCCAGGCCGGGACAGATAATTCACCCCTCCACTTT
CATQAGTDNSPLHF
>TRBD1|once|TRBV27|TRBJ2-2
TGTGCCAGCACGGCAGGGGGCCGGGGGGAGCTGTTTTTT
CASTAGGRGELFF
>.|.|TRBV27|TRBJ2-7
TGTGCCTCCTCCCTGACACAGGGCCAATTCTACGAGCAGTACTTC
CASSLTQGQFYEQYF
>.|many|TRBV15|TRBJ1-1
TGTGCCACCAGCAGAGTCTCACAGCCAACTGAAGCTTTCTTT
CATSRVSQPTEAFF
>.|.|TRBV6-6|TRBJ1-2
TGTGCCAGCAGTTACTGGTCCGGGTACACCTTC
CASSYWSGYTF
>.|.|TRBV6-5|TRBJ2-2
TGTGCCAGCAGTTTTTCTGGGAAAGGAACCGGGGAGCTGTTTTTT
CASSFSGKGTGELFF
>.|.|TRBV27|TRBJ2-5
TGTGCCAGCAGTTTACGGACTGGGGAGACCCAGTACTTC
CASSLRTGETQYF
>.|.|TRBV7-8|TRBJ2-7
TGTGCCAGCAGCTTAATCAACGGGCTCTCCTACGAGCAGTACTTC
CASSLINGLSYEQYF
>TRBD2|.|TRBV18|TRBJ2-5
TGTGCCAGCTCATTGTGGACTAGCGGCGAGTACCAAGAGACCCAGTACTTC
CASSLWTSGEYQETQYF
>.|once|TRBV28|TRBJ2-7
TGTGCCAGCAGTTCCCCCTGGAGGGGTGGTTCCACCTACCGGGAGTACTTC
CASSSPWRGGSTYREYF
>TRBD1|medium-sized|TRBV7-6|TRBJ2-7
TGTGCCAGCAGCTTCGGGACAGGGACCTACGAGCAGTACTTC
CASSFGTGTYEQYF
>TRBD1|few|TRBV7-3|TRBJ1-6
TGTGCCAGCAGCTTAACCCCAGGGGGAAATTCACCCCTCCACTTT
CASSLTPGGNSPLHF
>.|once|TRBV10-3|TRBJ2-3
TGTGCCATCAGTGTAGAGGGAGTTCTCGCAGATACGCAGTATTTT
CAISVEGVLADTQYF
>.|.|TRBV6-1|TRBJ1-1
TGTGCCAGCAGTGAACAGGAGAACACTGAAGCTTTCTTT
CASSEQENTEAFF
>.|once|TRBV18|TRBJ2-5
TGTGCCAGCTCACCCGGGTCGGGTATAACCCAGTACTTC
CASSPGSGITQYF
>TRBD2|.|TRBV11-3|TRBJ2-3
TGTGCCAGCAGCTTAGTGGGGGGGGATACGCAGTATTTT
CASSLVGGDTQYF
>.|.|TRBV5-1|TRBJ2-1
TGCGCCAGCAGCTTGGCCCGGTATGAGCAGTTCTTC
CASSLARYEQFF
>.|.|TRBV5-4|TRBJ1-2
TGTGCCAGCAGCTCGGGACCCCTCTATGGCTACACCTTC
CASSSGPLYGYTF
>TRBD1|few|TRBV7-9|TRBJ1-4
TGTGCCAGCAGCCCCGACAGGGTAGAACTGTTTTTT
CASSPDRVELFF
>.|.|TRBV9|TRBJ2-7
TGTGCCAGCAGCGTAGAGGGCAGGGCTAACTACGAGCAGTACTTC
CASSVEGRANYEQYF
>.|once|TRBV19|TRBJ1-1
TGTGCCAGTAAGTACGTAGGGAACACTGAAGCTTTCTTT
CASKYVGNTEAFF
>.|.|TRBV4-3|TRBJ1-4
TGCGCCAGCAGCCATGGACTCCCAGCTAATGAAAAACTGTTTTTT
CASSHGLPANEKLFF
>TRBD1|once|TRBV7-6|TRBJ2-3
TGTGCCAGCAGTCCGTTTCACCGGGACAGGGCGCTTTCAGATACGCAGTATTTT
CASSPFHRDRALSDTQYF
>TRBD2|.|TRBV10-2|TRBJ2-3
TGCGCCAGCAGCCTCTCCGGGACTAGCAAAGATACGCAGTATTTT
CASSLSGTSKDTQYF
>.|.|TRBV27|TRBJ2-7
TGTGCCAGCAGTTTAGGGCAGATAACCTACGAGCAGTACTTC
CASSLGQITYEQYF
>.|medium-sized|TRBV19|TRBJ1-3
TGTGCCAGTACCCGACTCGACTACGGAAACACCATATATTTT
CASTRLDYGNTIYF
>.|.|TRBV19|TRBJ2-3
TGTGCCAGTAGTATAAGGAGTTCTGGGTCCACAGATACGCAGTATTTT
CASSIRSSGSTDTQYF
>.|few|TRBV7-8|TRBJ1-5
TGTGCCAGCAGCACGTTCCAGGGTCCCAATCAGCCCCAGCATTTT
CASSTFQGPNQPQHF
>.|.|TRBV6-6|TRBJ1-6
TGTGCCAGCAGTTACTCGGAAGGATCACCCCTCCACTTT
CASSYSEGSPLHF
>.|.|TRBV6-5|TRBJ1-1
TGTGCCAGCAGTCCCGGGACCACTGAAGCTTTCTTT
CASSPGTTEAFF
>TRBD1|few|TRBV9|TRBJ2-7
TGTGCCAGCAGCTCAACAGGGGGCCTGGACGAGCAGTACTTC
CASSSTGGLDEQYF
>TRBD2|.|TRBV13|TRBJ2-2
TGTGCCAGCAGCCGCAAGGAGGGTAGCGGGAGTTCCGGGGAGCTGTTTTTT
CASSRKEGSGSSGELFF
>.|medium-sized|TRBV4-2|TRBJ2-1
TGTGCCAGCAGCCAAGGAGCGGAGTCCTACAATGAGCAGTTCTTC
CASSQGAESYNEQFF
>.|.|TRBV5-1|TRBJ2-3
TGCGCCAGCAGCTTCAGCACAGATACGCAGTATTTT
CASSFSTDTQYF
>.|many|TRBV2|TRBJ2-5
TGTGCCAGCACCACAGGCGGTAAAGAGACCCAGTACTTC
CASTTGGKETQYF
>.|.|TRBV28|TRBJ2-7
TGTGCCAGCAGTCTCACTGACAAAGGCTCCTACGAGCAGTACTTC
CASSLTDKGSYEQYF
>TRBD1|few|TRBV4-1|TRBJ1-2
TGCGCCAGCAGCCAGGTCCTCGGGACAGTCGAAGCTAACTATGGCTACACCTTC
CASSQVLGTVEANYGYTF
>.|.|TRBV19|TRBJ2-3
TGTGCCAGTAGTATTGTGTTAAGCACAGATACGCAGTATTTT
CASSIVLSTDTQYF
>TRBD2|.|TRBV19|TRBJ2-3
TGTGCCAGTAGTATAGCTAGCGGGGATACGCAGTATTTT
CASSIASGDTQYF
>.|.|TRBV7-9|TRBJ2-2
TGTGCCAGCAGTCCTCCCGGCCCCAACACCGGGGAGCTGTTTTTT
CASSPPGPNTGELFF